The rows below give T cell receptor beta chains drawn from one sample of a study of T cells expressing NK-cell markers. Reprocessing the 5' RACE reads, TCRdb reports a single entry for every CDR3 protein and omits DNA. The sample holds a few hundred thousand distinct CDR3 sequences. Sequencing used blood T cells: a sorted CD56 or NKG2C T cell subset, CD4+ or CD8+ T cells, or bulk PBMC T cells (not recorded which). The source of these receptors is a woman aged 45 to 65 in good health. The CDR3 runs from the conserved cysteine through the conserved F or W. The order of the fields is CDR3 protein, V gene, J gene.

CSASLTGPGLNEQFF	TRBV20-1	TRBJ2-1
CATTGTHGGAQYF	TRBV24-1	TRBJ2-3
CATSRDSLDNEQFF	TRBV15	TRBJ2-1
CSATRLAGGGETQYF	TRBV20-1	TRBJ2-5
CASSLYGSGAFF	TRBV9	TRBJ1-1
CASSPEGAANTEAFF	TRBV10-1	TRBJ1-1
CASTRDDGRARDEQFF	TRBV9	TRBJ2-1
CASKAGSNTGELFF	TRBV9	TRBJ2-2
CSALRPAGEDTQYF	TRBV20-1	TRBJ2-3
CASSSLGRGAVYEQYF	TRBV12-3/TRBV12-4	TRBJ2-7
CASIELGETQYF	TRBV2	TRBJ2-5
CASSKKTGTNSPLHF	TRBV13	TRBJ1-6
CASLFRTGNYGYTF	TRBV2	TRBJ1-2
CASSQLRTGGTDTQYF	TRBV4-2	TRBJ2-3
CASSSSTVTGELFF	TRBV5-1	TRBJ2-2
CASSLKGNTIYF	TRBV28	TRBJ1-3
CASRETGFVEKLFF	TRBV12-3/TRBV12-4	TRBJ1-4
CASSSYRGTKNIQYF	TRBV11-2	TRBJ2-4
CASSLFTRTSVKNEQFF	TRBV5-5	TRBJ2-1
CASSLVGVKYNEQFF	TRBV5-1	TRBJ2-1
CASSPLAGGFTDTQYF	TRBV5-1	TRBJ2-3
CASKDRGYEQYF	TRBV28	TRBJ2-7
CASSDRDWYGYTF	TRBV5-1	TRBJ1-2
CASSPTQGLYGETQYF	TRBV27	TRBJ2-5
CASSYTGAGYSGNTIYF	TRBV5-1	TRBJ1-3
CASGLAGPGQAGNTIYF	TRBV12-5	TRBJ1-3
CATGTGDLRAQYF	TRBV24-1	TRBJ2-5
CASSSSREGSNQPQHF	TRBV18	TRBJ1-5
CASSLADFSEQYF	TRBV11-2	TRBJ2-7
CASLPSPGLAEAFF	TRBV7-3	TRBJ1-1
CASSKTGTPQETQYF	TRBV3-1	TRBJ2-5
CASSAGLAGVGEQFF	TRBV5-1	TRBJ2-1
CASSERRLAGGGMTNTQYF	TRBV10-1	TRBJ2-3
CASSEEGLAGGYEQFF	TRBV5-1	TRBJ2-1
CASSWGWVNSNQPQHF	TRBV6-6	TRBJ1-5
CASGRLDYNEQFF	TRBV19	TRBJ2-1
CASSEASGSSTDTQYF	TRBV6-1	TRBJ2-3
CSVSAIAGPSSYEQYF	TRBV29-1	TRBJ2-7
CATSDFPRTATDTQYF	TRBV24-1	TRBJ2-3
CASSLERPYEQYF	TRBV7-8	TRBJ2-7
CASSVVDSGNGELFF	TRBV9	TRBJ2-2
CSAAQGAGQPQHF	TRBV20-1	TRBJ1-5
CASSGGRYNEQFF	TRBV9	TRBJ2-1
CAISDPGEAEKLFF	TRBV10-3	TRBJ1-4
CASSVSQFPGANVLTF	TRBV19	TRBJ2-6
CSARMTGETEAFF	TRBV20-1	TRBJ1-1
CATSDRRLGETDTQYF	TRBV24-1	TRBJ2-3
CASSLEGGATAGNTIYF	TRBV5-1	TRBJ1-3
CASRPGPWSPMNTEAFF	TRBV5-1	TRBJ1-1
CASSVDPSGEAFF	TRBV9	TRBJ1-1
CSASPHRAQETQYF	TRBV29-1	TRBJ2-5
CACSLFPGAGNIQYF	TRBV5-1	TRBJ2-4
CSVEWDRGAYGYTF	TRBV29-1	TRBJ1-2
CAISESALRTHYGYTF	TRBV10-3	TRBJ1-2
CATSDPGLPEQFF	TRBV24-1	TRBJ2-1
CSARDSGGKGGETQYF	TRBV20-1	TRBJ2-5
CSAGTSGRTHNEQFF	TRBV29-1	TRBJ2-1